This T cell receptor beta chain was found in a study of T cells after yellow fever vaccination. Points from the study as a whole: Of the clonotypes, a small share occurred in both CD4 and CD8 compartments.

This clonotype has a handful of counts. As yet, its antigen is unknown. UMIs were added to TCR cDNA along with a universal primer site when it was made by 5'RACE template switching. One entry per CDR3 protein, called by TCRdb with MiXCR from the 5' RACE reads. The sample consists of 200,000 to 250,000 distinct CDR3 sequences, 6.9% of them appearing once. The CDR3 has 12 residues. CDR1 is SQVTM, CDR2 ANQGSEA, per germline. The chain employs TRBV29-1 and TRBJ2-3; D is perhaps TRBD1 or TRBD2 (5 bases each). The receptor was isolated from a man younger than 45 who received the YFV17D yellow fever vaccine. Source: CD4+ T cells sorted from PBMCs, taken 15 days after the yellow fever booster vaccination. CDR3 in amino acids: CSVQEGTDTQYF. In DNA form, the CDR3 reads TGCAGTGTACAGGAGGGCACAGATACGCAGTATTTT.